What follows is one TCR beta chain and its context. The data stem from a study of OX40 agonist ivuxolimab in advanced cancers. Assay used: immunoSEQ multiplex PCR; TCRdb lists only in-frame clones, some missing. The sample contains 70,000 to 95,000 clones, around nine tenths of which appear only once. Autoimmune disease history or systemic immunosuppression excluded patients. V dropped 1 base and J dropped 8; count of bases not matched to a gene: 6. CDR1 and CDR2 from the germline V gene are SGHTS and YDEGEE. The CDR3 is 15 amino acids. V is TRBV5-8 and J is TRBJ2-1, with TRBD2 identical over 10 bases. This sample comprised CD4+ or CD8+ T cells sorted from blood, obtained in a trial of the OX40 agonist ivuxolimab. The source of this sequence is an adult with an advanced solid tumor such as melanoma, head and neck, liver or kidney cancer. The CDR3 sequence is CASSLTSGIPHEQFF. In DNA, the CDR3 is TGTGCCAGCAGCTTGACTAGCGGGATTCCTCATGAGCAGTTCTTC.